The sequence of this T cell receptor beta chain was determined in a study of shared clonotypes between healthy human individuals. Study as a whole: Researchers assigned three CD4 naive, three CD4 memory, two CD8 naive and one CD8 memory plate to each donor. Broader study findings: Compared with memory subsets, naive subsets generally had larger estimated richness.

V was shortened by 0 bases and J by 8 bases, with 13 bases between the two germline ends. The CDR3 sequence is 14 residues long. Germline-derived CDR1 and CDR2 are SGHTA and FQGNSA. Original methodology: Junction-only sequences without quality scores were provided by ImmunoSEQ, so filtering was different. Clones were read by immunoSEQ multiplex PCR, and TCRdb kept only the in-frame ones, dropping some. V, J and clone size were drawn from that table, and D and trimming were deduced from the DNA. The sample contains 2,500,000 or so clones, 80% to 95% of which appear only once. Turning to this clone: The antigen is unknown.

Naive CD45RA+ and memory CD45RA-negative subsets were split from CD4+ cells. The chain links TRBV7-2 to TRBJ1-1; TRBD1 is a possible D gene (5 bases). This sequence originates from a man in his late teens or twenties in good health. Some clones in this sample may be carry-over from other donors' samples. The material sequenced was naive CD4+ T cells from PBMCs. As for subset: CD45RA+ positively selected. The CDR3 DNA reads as TGTGCCAGCAGCTTAGCAGGTGGGCAGGGCGAAGCTTTCTTT. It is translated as CASSLAGGQGEAFF.